This T cell receptor beta chain was captured in a study of T cell responses to AZD1222 COVID-19 vaccine. TCRdb's table, derived via immunoSEQ multiplex PCR, lists solely in-frame clones and lacks some. Of tens of thousands of clones listed, roughly 84% were seen once; the top ten hold approximately 7.4%. The CDR3 runs to 16 residues. Germline V lookup: CDR1 WNHNN, CDR2 SYGVQD (reference sequence). V shed 1 base and J shed 1 base, with 13 bases lying between them. The chain recombines TRBV10-1 with TRBJ1-2, with no clear D. This clonotype originated in an adult in good health. The sequencing here drew on peripheral blood, taken on day 0 of AZD1222 vaccination. The CDR3 DNA is TGCGCCAGCAGTGAGTTTATCGGACTGATTAACTATGGCTACACCTTC. Protein product: CASSEFIGLINYGYTF.